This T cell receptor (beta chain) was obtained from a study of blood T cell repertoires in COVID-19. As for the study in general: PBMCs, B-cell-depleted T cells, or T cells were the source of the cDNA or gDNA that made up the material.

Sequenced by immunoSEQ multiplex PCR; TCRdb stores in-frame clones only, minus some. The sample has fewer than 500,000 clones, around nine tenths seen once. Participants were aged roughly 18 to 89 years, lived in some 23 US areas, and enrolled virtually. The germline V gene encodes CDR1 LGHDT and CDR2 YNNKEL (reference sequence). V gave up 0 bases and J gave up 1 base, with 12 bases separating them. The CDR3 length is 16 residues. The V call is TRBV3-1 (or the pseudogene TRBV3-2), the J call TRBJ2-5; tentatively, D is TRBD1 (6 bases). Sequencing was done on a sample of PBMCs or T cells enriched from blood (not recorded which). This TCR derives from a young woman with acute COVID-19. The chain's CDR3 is CASSQEPRGIQETQYF. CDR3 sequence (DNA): TGTGCCAGCAGCCAAGAACCCAGGGGCATCCAAGAGACCCAGTACTTC.